This T cell receptor (beta chain) was recovered during a study of T cells in Graves' hyperthyroidism and ophthalmopathy. Authors of the study amplified TCR beta CDR3 regions from RNA transcripts. A first-round RT-PCR of the TCR CDR3 used the HTBI primer set. TCRdb ran MiXCR on the multiplex PCR reads and lists one entry per CDR3 protein. The repertoire has about 590,000 distinct CDR3 sequences, approximately 15% of them found once; the top ten carry around 7%. Fresh peripheral blood, about 10 ml of it, supplied the PBMCs. Study findings and constraints: Ophthalmopathy was model-predicted a median around 6.1 months pre-onset. Researchers found most expanded thyroid clonotypes above 0.001 in blood as well.

This clonotype was counted ten times or more. What it binds is unknown. Per the germline V gene, CDR1 is MDHEN and CDR2 is SYDVKM. The CDR3 is made up of 14 amino acids. Trimming left V 8 bases short and J 5 bases short, with 18 bases between. Sequences were obtained from blood. The receptor was isolated from a woman aged 18-29 years with Graves' ophthalmopathy. The V and J genes are TRBV28 and TRBJ1-2, with D perhaps TRBD1 (6 bases). The CDR3, as DNA: TGTGCCAGCCAACCTAGGGGGAGGGTTTATGGCTACACCTTC. Its protein is CASQPRGRVYGYTF.